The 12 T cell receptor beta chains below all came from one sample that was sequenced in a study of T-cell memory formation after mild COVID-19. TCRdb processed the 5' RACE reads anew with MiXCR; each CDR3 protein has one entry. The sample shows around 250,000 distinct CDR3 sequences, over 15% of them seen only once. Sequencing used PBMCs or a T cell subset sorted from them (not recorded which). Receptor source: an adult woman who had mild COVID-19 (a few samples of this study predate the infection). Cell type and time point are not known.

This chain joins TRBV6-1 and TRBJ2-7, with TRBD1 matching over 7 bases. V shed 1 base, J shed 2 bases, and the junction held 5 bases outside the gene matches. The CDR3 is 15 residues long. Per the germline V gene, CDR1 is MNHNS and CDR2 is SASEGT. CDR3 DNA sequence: TGTGCCAGCAGTGAAGGAGACAGGGTAACCTACGAGCAGTACTTC. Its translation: CASSEGDRVTYEQYF.

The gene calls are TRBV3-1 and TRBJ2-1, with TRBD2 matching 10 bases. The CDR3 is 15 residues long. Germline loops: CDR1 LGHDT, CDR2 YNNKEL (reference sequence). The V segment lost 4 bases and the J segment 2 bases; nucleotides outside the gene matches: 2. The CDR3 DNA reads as TGTGCCAGCAGCCCTAGCGGGGGCACCTACAATGAGCAGTTCTTC. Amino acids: CASSPSGGTYNEQFF.

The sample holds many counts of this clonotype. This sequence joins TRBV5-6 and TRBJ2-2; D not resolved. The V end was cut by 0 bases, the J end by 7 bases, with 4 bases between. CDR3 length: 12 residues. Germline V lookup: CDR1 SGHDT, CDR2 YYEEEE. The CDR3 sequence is CASSLASGELFF. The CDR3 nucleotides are TGTGCCAGCAGCTTGGCTAGCGGGGAGCTGTTTTTT.

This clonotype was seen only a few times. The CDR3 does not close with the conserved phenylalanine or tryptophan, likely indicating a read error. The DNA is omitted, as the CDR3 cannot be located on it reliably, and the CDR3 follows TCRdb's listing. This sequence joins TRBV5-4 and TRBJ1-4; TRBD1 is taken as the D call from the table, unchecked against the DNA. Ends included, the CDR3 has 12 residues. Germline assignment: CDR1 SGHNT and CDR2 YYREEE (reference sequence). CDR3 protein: CAGEEGGQGPSG.

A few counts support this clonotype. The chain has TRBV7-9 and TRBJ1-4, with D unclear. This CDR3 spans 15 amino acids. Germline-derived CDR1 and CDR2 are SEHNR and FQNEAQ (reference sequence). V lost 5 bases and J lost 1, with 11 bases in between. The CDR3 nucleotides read TGTGCCAGCAGCCCCATTTTTGGAACTAATGAAAAACTGTTTTTT. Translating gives CASSPIFGTNEKLFF.

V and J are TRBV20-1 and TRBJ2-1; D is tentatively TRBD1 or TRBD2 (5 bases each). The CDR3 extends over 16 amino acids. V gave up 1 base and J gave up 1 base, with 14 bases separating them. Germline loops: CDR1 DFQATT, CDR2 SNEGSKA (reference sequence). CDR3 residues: CSARGRYGTSYNEQFF. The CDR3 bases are TGCAGTGCTAGAGGACGGTACGGGACGTCCTACAATGAGCAGTTCTTC.

In nucleotides, the CDR3 is TGTGCCAGCAGCCAGGGACTAGCGGAGACCCAGTACTTC. Translation gives CASSQGLAETQYF. The genes are TRBV3-1 and TRBJ2-5; the match to TRBD2 covers 10 bases. The CDR3 consists of 13 residues. Per the germline V gene, CDR1 is LGHDT and CDR2 is YNNKEL (reference sequence). V shed 3 bases, J shed 5 bases, and the junction held 0 bases outside the gene matches.

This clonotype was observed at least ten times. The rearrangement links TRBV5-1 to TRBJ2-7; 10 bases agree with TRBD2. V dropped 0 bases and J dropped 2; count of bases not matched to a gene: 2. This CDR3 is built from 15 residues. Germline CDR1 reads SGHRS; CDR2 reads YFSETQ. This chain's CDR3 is CASSLGTSGTYEQYF. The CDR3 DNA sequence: TGCGCCAGCAGCTTGGGGACTAGCGGAACCTACGAGCAGTACTTC.

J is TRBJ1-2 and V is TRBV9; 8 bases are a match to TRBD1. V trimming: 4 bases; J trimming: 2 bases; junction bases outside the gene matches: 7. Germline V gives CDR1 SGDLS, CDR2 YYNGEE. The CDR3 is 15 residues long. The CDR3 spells CASSLRQGINYGYTF. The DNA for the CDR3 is TGTGCCAGCAGCCTCCGACAGGGGATAAACTATGGCTACACCTTC.

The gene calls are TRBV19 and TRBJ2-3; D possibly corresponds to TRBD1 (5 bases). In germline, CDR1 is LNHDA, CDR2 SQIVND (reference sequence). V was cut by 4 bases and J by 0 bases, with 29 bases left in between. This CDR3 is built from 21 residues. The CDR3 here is CASSTRQPGQGNLHSTDTQYF. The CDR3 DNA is TGTGCCAGTAGTACCCGCCAGCCCGGGCAGGGAAACCTTCATAGCACAGATACGCAGTATTTT.

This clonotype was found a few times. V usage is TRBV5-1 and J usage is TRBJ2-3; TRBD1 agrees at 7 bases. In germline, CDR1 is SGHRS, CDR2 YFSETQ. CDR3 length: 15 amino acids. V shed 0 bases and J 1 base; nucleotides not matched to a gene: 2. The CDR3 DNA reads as TGCGCCAGCAGCTTGGATGGACAGGGCACAGATACGCAGTATTTT. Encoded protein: CASSLDGQGTDTQYF. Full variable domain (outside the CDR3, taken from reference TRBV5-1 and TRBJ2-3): KAGVTQTPRYLIKTRGQQVTLSCSPISGHRSVSWYQQTPGQGLQFLFEYFSETQRNKGNFPGRFSGRQFSNSRSEMNVSTLELGDSALYLCASSLDGQGTDTQYFGPGTRLTVL.

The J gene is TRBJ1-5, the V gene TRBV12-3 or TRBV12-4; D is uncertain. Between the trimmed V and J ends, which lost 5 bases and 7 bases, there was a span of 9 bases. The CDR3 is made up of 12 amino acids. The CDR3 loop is CASSPTGQPQHF. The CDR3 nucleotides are TGTGCCAGCAGTCCCACGGGCCAGCCCCAGCATTTT.